The TCR beta chain under discussion was sequenced for a study of blood T cell repertoires in COVID-19. Overall study: Sites in the United States, Italy and Spain provided acute and convalescent COVID-19 samples. PBMCs, B-cell-depleted T cells, or T cells provided the cDNA or gDNA that made up the material.

Per the study methods: Scientists estimated how many nucleated cells there were by amplifying reference gene primers. Profiling relied on immunoSEQ multiplex PCR, and the TCRdb table lists in-frame clones only, not all of them. V and J calls plus clone size are reproduced from that table; the DNA served to infer D and trimming. The sample has around 77,000 clones, around 85% seen once. Trimming removed 0 bases at V and 7 bases at J, with 7 bases between. This CDR3 region has 13 residues. Germline CDR1 reads MNHEY; CDR2 reads SVGAGI. The chain carries TRBV6-5 and TRBJ1-5; D is ambiguous. This TCR was recovered from an elderly man with acute or convalescent COVID-19. The sequencing input was peripheral blood. The CDR3 loop is CASSYSWAQPQHF. The CDR3 DNA reads TGTGCCAGCAGTTACTCCTGGGCCCAGCCCCAGCATTTT.